Below are 18 T cell receptor beta chains sequenced from a single sample in a study of human T cells and chemical hapten exposure. Time point: pre-sensitization, week 0. Indicated treatment: therapeutic diphenylcyclopropenone sensitization with weekly scalp DPC. TCRdb called the RACE reads again in MiXCR, with one record for every CDR3 protein. The sample has some 360,000 distinct CDR3 sequences, approximately 5% seen once. The sequencing used whole blood, collected in connection with sensitization to the hapten diphenylcyclopropenone (DPC). These receptors were obtained from a woman aged 45-65 years with alopecia areata. Some clones in this sample may be carry-over from other donors' samples.

In the case of this clonotype: This may come from a read error, since a much larger clone is one base off. The chain is built from TRBV5-1 and TRBJ2-7, with 10 positions matching TRBD1. Trimming cost V 7 bases and J 5 bases; bases outside gene matches: 9. Germline V gives CDR1 SGHRS, CDR2 YFSETQ. The CDR3 runs to 14 residues. The CDR3 sequence: CASLSGTGAHEQYF. CDR3 in DNA: TGCGCCAGCTTATCCGGGACAGGGGCCCACGAGCAGTACTTC. The full variable domain, in which reference TRBV5-1 and TRBJ2-7 provide the parts outside the CDR3, is KAGVTQTPRYLIKTRGQQVTLSCSPISGHRSVSWYQQTPGQGLQFLFEYFSETQRNKGNFPGRFSGRQFSNSRSEMNVSTLELGDSALYLCASLSGTGAHEQYFGPGTRLTVT.

The chain links TRBV12-3 or TRBV12-4 to TRBJ2-7, with D possibly matching TRBD2 (5 bases). Trimming pared 1 base from V and 4 bases from J, leaving 11 bases between. This CDR3 has 14 residues. The CDR3 DNA reads TGTGCCAGCAGTTTAGGGGAGCAGGTTTACGAGCAGTACTTC. The encoded protein is CASSLGEQVYEQYF.

The chain uses TRBV19 and TRBJ1-1; 7 positions match TRBD1. CDR3 length: 15 residues. Germline loops: CDR1 LNHDA, CDR2 SQIVND (reference sequence). Unmatched junction bases numbered 14, after V lost 7 bases and J lost 6 bases. The CDR3 DNA reads TGTGCCAGTACCCTACTGCGGGACAGCGGATCTGAAGCTTTCTTT. It specifies CASTLLRDSGSEAFF.

The sample holds many counts of this clonotype. CDR3 residues: CASSQSGYGELFF. In DNA form, the CDR3 reads TGTGCCAGCAGCCAGTCAGGGTACGGGGAGCTGTTTTTT. The rearrangement uses TRBV14 and TRBJ2-2; perhaps TRBD1 as D (5 bases). The CDR3 extends over 13 amino acids. V was cut by 3 bases and J by 7 bases, with 9 bases left in between. Germline V gene lookup returns CDR1 SGHDN and CDR2 FVKESK.

This clonotype was counted many times. The DNA for the CDR3 is TGCAGTGCTAGAGATCGTGTGGGTTACAATGAGCAGTTCTTC. Its protein is CSARDRVGYNEQFF. The rearrangement links TRBV20-1 to TRBJ2-1, with D unresolved. Germline-derived CDR1 and CDR2 are DFQATT and SNEGSKA (reference sequence). Trimming stripped 0 bases from V and 4 bases from J, with 10 bases between. The CDR3 runs to 14 residues.

The rearrangement uses TRBV25-1 and TRBJ2-5; D gene ambiguous. V dropped 2 bases and J dropped 3 bases, with 7 bases sitting between them. The germline V gene encodes CDR1 MGHDK and CDR2 SYGVNS. The CDR3 length is 13 residues. The CDR3 DNA sequence: TGTGCCAGCAGTGAAAAATTTGAAGAGACCCAGTACTTC. Translation: CASSEKFEETQYF.

The chain has TRBV7-9 and TRBJ1-2; 7 nucleotides line up with TRBD1. The germline V gene has CDR1 SEHNR and CDR2 FQNEAQ (reference sequence). The V gene end was trimmed by 4 bases and the J gene end by 6 bases; junction bases not matched to a gene: 5. The CDR3 spans 13 residues. This CDR3 is CASSSQGSNGYTF. The DNA for the CDR3 is TGTGCCAGCAGCTCACAGGGGTCTAATGGCTACACCTTC.

This clonotype was seen repeatedly, ten times or more. One junction end disagrees with the germline gene, perhaps due to a read error. The chain uses TRBV12-5 and TRBJ2-1, with TRBD1 identical over 8 bases. Germline CDR1 reads LGHNT; CDR2 reads FRNRAP. This CDR3 is 12 amino acids long. The DNA of the CDR3 is TGTGCTAGTGGTTTGGTACGGGACAGGTTAACCTTC. Translated, it gives CASGLVRDRLTF.

This clonotype was counted many times. J is TRBJ2-4 and V is TRBV27; 10 bases match TRBD2. V shed 5 bases, J shed 7 bases, and the junction held 5 bases outside the gene matches. The CDR3 is 14 amino acids. Germline CDR1 reads MNHEY; CDR2 reads SMNVEV (reference sequence). CDR3 sequence: CASSTGLAMNIQYF. The DNA for the CDR3 is TGTGCCAGCAGTACGGGACTAGCGATGAACATTCAGTACTTC.

This chain joins TRBV5-1 and TRBJ2-6; unclear D gene. The ends were cut back, 1 base at V and 2 bases at J, with 10 bases in the middle. In germline, CDR1 is SGHRS, CDR2 YFSETQ. This CDR3 contains 16 residues. The CDR3, as DNA: TGCGCCAGCAGCTTGTTTTCGGGCACTGGGGCCAACGTCCTGACTTTC. Encoded protein: CASSLFSGTGANVLTF.

At least ten counts were recorded for this clonotype. This CDR3 is CASSLGLGQPGTGELFF. In DNA form, the CDR3 reads TGTGCCAGCAGCTTAGGCCTAGGACAGCCGGGCACCGGGGAGCTGTTTTTT. This chain connects TRBV13 to TRBJ2-2; perhaps TRBD1 as D (6 bases). V was shortened by 0 bases and J by 4 bases, with 15 bases between the two germline ends. CDR1 and CDR2 (germline): PRHDT, FYEKMQ (reference sequence). This CDR3 region has 17 residues.

There are a few counts of this clonotype. The rearrangement joins TRBV12-3 or TRBV12-4 to TRBJ2-6, with 11 bases lining up with TRBD1. CDR3 length: 17 amino acids. V lost 8 bases and J lost 0; bases outside the gene matches: 6. The CDR3 DNA is TGTGCCAGCGGTAGGGGGACAGGGGGCTCTGGGGCCAACGTCCTGACTTTC. As protein: CASGRGTGGSGANVLTF.

V and J are TRBV9 and TRBJ2-2, with TRBD2 as a possible D gene (5 bases). V dropped 7 bases and J dropped 6 bases, with 13 bases sitting between them. The CDR3 sequence is 13 residues long. CDR1 is SGDLS and CDR2 is YYNGEE in the germline V gene. The CDR3 is CASGTSSAGELFF. The CDR3 DNA is TGTGCCAGCGGAACTAGTTCGGCCGGGGAGCTGTTTTTT.

This clonotype was seen many times. This chain links TRBV5-6 with TRBJ1-1; D unresolved. CDR1 and CDR2 from the germline V gene are SGHDT and YYEEEE. Trimming took off 2 bases at V and 0 bases at J, with 8 bases between the two ends. CDR3 length: 14 residues. The CDR3 here is CASSLEGLNTEAFF. As DNA, the CDR3 is TGTGCCAGCAGCTTAGAGGGTTTGAACACTGAAGCTTTCTTT.

This clonotype appeared a single time. V and J are TRBV7-2 and TRBJ1-3; D is unclear. The germline V gene has CDR1 SGHTA and CDR2 FQGNSA. The CDR3 loop spans 12 amino acids. The ends were cut back, 6 bases at V and 12 bases at J, with 15 bases in the middle. CDR3 in amino acids: CASRTDGLNIYF. The CDR3 bases are TGTGCCAGCAGGACCGACGGCCTAAACATATATTTT.

This clonotype was detected many times. This rearrangement joins TRBV12-3 or TRBV12-4 to TRBJ2-3; possibly TRBD2 for D (7 bases). The CDR3 covers 17 residues. The V end lost 3 bases, the J end lost 2 bases, and 18 bases lay between the germline ends. CDR3 coding DNA: TGTGCCAGCAGTTTGCTCCTACAGGGAGGGAACACAGATACGCAGTATTTT. It specifies CASSLLLQGGNTDTQYF.

V gene TRBV5-4 combines with J gene TRBJ2-3, with D possibly matching TRBD1 (6 bases). CDR1 is SGHNT, CDR2 YYREEE, per germline (reference sequence). Between the trimmed V and J ends, which lost 7 bases and 5 bases, there was a span of 20 bases. This CDR3 comprises 15 residues. CDR3 region: CASSIRYRDVDTQYF. For the CDR3, the DNA is TGTGCCAGCTCCATTAGGTACAGGGACGTAGATACGCAGTATTTT.

This clonotype was picked up many times. The rearrangement uses TRBV29-1 and TRBJ2-5; the match to TRBD1 covers 10 bases. This CDR3 contains 14 residues. J was trimmed by 5 bases and V by 3 bases; bases with no gene match: 6. CDR1 and CDR2 from the germline V gene are SQVTM and ANQGSEA. The DNA for the CDR3 is TGCAGCGTTGACTTGGGACAGGGGCACGAGACCCAGTACTTC. Its translation is CSVDLGQGHETQYF.